These T cell receptor beta chains were read from a single sample in a study of blood T cell repertoires in COVID-19. Clones were read by immunoSEQ multiplex PCR, and TCRdb kept only the in-frame ones, dropping some. The sample holds around 170,000 clones; approximately 84% are singletons and the top ten take 13% to 15%. Sequenced input: peripheral blood. These receptors were obtained from a young man with active or convalescent COVID-19. Each CDR3 is given with its conserved first and last residue. Each record gives: clone size, D gene, J gene, V gene, CDR3 DNA, CDR3 protein. The D gene is left open where the match is weak. Rows may omit the clone size; those that give it use once, few, many or a size class.

size: few; D: TRBD1; J: TRBJ1-2; V: TRBV3-1/TRBV3-2; DNA: TGTGCCAGCAGCCCCCTAGGTGGGGACAGGATCTATGGCTACACCTTC; CDR3: CASSPLGGDRIYGYTF
size: .; D: .; J: TRBJ1-1; V: TRBV4-2; DNA: TGTGCCAGCGCGGGGTATGGGAACACTGAAGCTTTCTTT; CDR3: CASAGYGNTEAFF
size: .; D: TRBD1; J: TRBJ1-1; V: TRBV18; DNA: TGTGCCAGCTCACCGGGGACAGATCATATGGGCACTGAAGCTTTCTTT; CDR3: CASSPGTDHMGTEAFF
size: .; D: .; J: TRBJ2-2; V: TRBV19; DNA: TGTGCCAGTAGTATGTATAGGAACACCGGGGAGCTGTTTTTT; CDR3: CASSMYRNTGELFF
size: .; D: TRBD1; J: TRBJ2-7; V: TRBV5-1; DNA: TGCGCCAGCAGATCGGGACAGGGGGCATACGAGCAGTACTTC; CDR3: CASRSGQGAYEQYF
size: .; D: TRBD1; J: TRBJ1-1; V: TRBV4-2; DNA: TGTGCCAGCAGCCAAGATCCAGGGGGGAACACTGAAGCTTTCTTT; CDR3: CASSQDPGGNTEAFF
size: .; D: TRBD1; J: TRBJ2-2; V: TRBV3-1/TRBV3-2; DNA: TGTGCCAGCAGCCTAGGGGGCGCGAACACCGGGGAGCTGTTTTTT; CDR3: CASSLGGANTGELFF
size: .; D: .; J: TRBJ2-1; V: TRBV19; DNA: TGTGTCGAGGGAGACAATGAGCAGTTCTTC; CDR3: CVEGDNEQFF
size: .; D: TRBD1; J: TRBJ1-5; V: TRBV4-1; DNA: TGCGCCAGCAGCCAAGAGACAGGGTCGGGGCCCCAGCATTTT; CDR3: CASSQETGSGPQHF
size: .; D: TRBD1; J: TRBJ2-2; V: TRBV23-1; DNA: TGCGCCAGCAGCCCACTGCAGGGGGCGACCGGGGAGCTGTTTTTT; CDR3: CASSPLQGATGELFF